The 25 T cell receptor beta chains below were found in one sample sequenced in a study of technical replicates of blood from four donors. Using immunoSEQ multiplex PCR, the repertoire was profiled, and TCRdb retains in-frame clones only, with some absent. The table has some 80,000 clones, around 97% seen once. Sequencing input: T cells isolated from PBMCs. Receptor source: a human donor in good health.

The chain carries TRBV10-3 and TRBJ2-1; tentative D call: TRBD2 (6 bases). The CDR3 contains 15 residues. Germline V gives CDR1 ENHRY, CDR2 SYGVKD. V lost 4 bases and J lost 0, with 10 bases in between. The CDR3 DNA sequence: TGTGCCATCAGTGGTCGGGAGAGCTCCTACAATGAGCAGTTCTTC. Amino acid sequence: CAISGRESSYNEQFF.

The V and J genes are TRBV7-8 and TRBJ2-1, with D perhaps TRBD1 (6 bases). CDR1 SGHVS and CDR2 FQNEAQ come from the germline V gene. Deletions cut 7 bases from V and 0 bases from J, with 10 bases between. The length of the CDR3 is 14 residues. CDR3 in DNA: TGTGCCAGCATTCACAGGGTCTCCTACAATGAGCAGTTCTTC. Protein: CASIHRVSYNEQFF.

The chain links TRBV4-1 to TRBJ2-5, with TRBD1 identical over 9 bases. Germline V gene lookup returns CDR1 MGHRA and CDR2 YSYEKL. The CDR3 has 16 residues. Trimming removed 1 base from V and 5 bases from J; junction bases left unmatched: 8. CDR3 sequence: CASSQAHRGPMETQYF. CDR3 bases: TGCGCCAGCAGCCAAGCTCACAGGGGGCCTATGGAGACCCAGTACTTC.

The chain is built from TRBV4-2 and TRBJ2-7; 9 bases are a match to TRBD1. The CDR3 consists of 20 residues. V lost 1 base to trimming and J lost 0 bases; unmatched junction nucleotides: 16. Looked up from germline, CDR1 is LGHNA and CDR2 is YNFKEQ. The CDR3 DNA follows: TGTGCCAGCAGCCAAGGAAAAGGCTACCAACTGACAGGGGGCTCCTACGAGCAGTACTTC. Its protein product is CASSQGKGYQLTGGSYEQYF.

V is TRBV7-9 and J is TRBJ2-5, with 7 bases lining up with TRBD1. The CDR3 is 13 residues long. From germline, CDR1 is SEHNR and CDR2 FQNEAQ (reference sequence). V lost 6 bases, J lost 5 bases, and 6 bases stayed unmatched. The CDR3 DNA reads TGTGCCAGCAGTTACGGGACAGCGGAGACCCAGTACTTC. Protein: CASSYGTAETQYF.

This chain uses TRBV11-3 with TRBJ2-1; 7 bases are shared with TRBD1. The CDR3 is 13 amino acids. The V segment lost 6 bases and the J segment 8 bases; nucleotides outside the gene matches: 7. Germline lookup yields CDR1 SGHNT and CDR2 YENEEA. CDR3 in DNA: TGTGCCAGCAGAGTACAGGGGTCGGATGAGCAGTTCTTC. Protein sequence: CASRVQGSDEQFF.

The sample holds a few counts of this clone. The genes are TRBV19 and TRBJ1-2, with D maybe TRBD1 (6 bases). The CDR3 is 14 amino acids. Trimming shortened V by 6 bases and J by 8 bases, and 19 bases separated the two germline ends. The germline CDR1 and CDR2 sequences are LNHDA and SQIVND (reference sequence). The CDR3 reads CASSPLGGAGGYTF. The CDR3 coding sequence is TGTGCCAGTAGCCCCTTGGGGGGGGCGGGCGGCTACACCTTC.

This clone showed up just a few times. The DNA of the CDR3 is TGTGCCAGCAGCTTACTCTCAGGGGGTGAAGCTTTCTTT. It yields the protein CASSLLSGGEAFF. The J gene is TRBJ1-1, the V gene TRBV7-9; TRBD1 agrees at 7 bases. Germline lookup yields CDR1 SEHNR and CDR2 FQNEAQ (reference sequence). The ends lost 2 bases at V and 7 bases at J; junction bases unmatched: 4. The CDR3 spans 13 residues.

This clone came up once. The chain recombines TRBV7-9 with TRBJ1-2; perhaps TRBD1 as D (6 bases). The germline V and J ends were trimmed by 1 base and 8 bases, with 11 bases remaining between them. Germline V CDR1 and CDR2: SEHNR, FQNEAQ (reference sequence). The CDR3 is made up of 13 amino acids. The CDR3 nucleotides read TGTGCCAGCAGCTTAGGTGGGGGCATAGGCTACACCTTC. Its translation is CASSLGGGIGYTF.

V is TRBV19 and J is TRBJ2-1; 11 bases are a match to TRBD2. Losses at the gene ends were 4 bases for V and 4 bases for J; bases not matched to a gene: 3. CDR3 length: 15 amino acids. The germline V gene encodes CDR1 LNHDA and CDR2 SQIVND (reference sequence). The CDR3 nucleotides are TGTGCCAGTAGTACCGGGACTAGCGGTTACAATGAGCAGTTCTTC. It yields the protein CASSTGTSGYNEQFF.

This chain links TRBV27 with TRBJ2-2, with a tentative D call TRBD1 (5 bases). The CDR3 is made up of 16 amino acids. Germline lookup yields CDR1 MNHEY and CDR2 SMNVEV (reference sequence). Trimming left V 6 bases short and J 1 base short, with 15 bases between. Written as DNA, the CDR3 is TGTGCCAGCAGCTACCGACAGAAACTGAACACCGGGGAGCTGTTTTTT. This sequence encodes CASSYRQKLNTGELFF.

A single count supports this clone. The chain is built from TRBV2 and TRBJ2-7, with D possibly TRBD1 on 6 matching bases. The CDR3 has 14 amino acids. The V and J ends lost 7 bases and 6 bases respectively, with 19 bases between them. CDR1 is SNHLY, CDR2 FYNNEI, per germline. The CDR3 coding sequence is TGTGCCAGCAACAGGGAGCTGGAGCAGGGCGAGCAGTACTTC. Its protein product is CASNRELEQGEQYF.

This chain links TRBV9 with TRBJ2-7; TRBD2 might be the D (6 bases). The CDR3 covers 15 residues. Germline V gene sequence: CDR1 SGDLS, CDR2 YYNGEE. V shed 0 bases and J shed 1 base, with 11 bases lying between them. The CDR3 bases are TGTGCCAGCAGCGTAGCAGCGGGCGGGTCCTACGAGCAGTACTTC. It specifies CASSVAAGGSYEQYF.

V usage is TRBV27 and J usage is TRBJ2-7; D gene unclear. Germline assignment: CDR1 MNHEY and CDR2 SMNVEV (reference sequence). The CDR3 has 15 amino acids. Trimming removed 3 bases from V and 0 bases from J, with 12 bases in between. The CDR3 DNA reads TGTGCCAGCAGTTTCCGGGTTCAGAGCTCCTACGAGCAGTACTTC. Amino acids: CASSFRVQSSYEQYF.

The J gene is TRBJ1-5, the V gene TRBV7-9; 9 bases agree with TRBD1. This CDR3 spans 15 amino acids. Losses at the gene ends were 5 bases for V and 7 bases for J; bases not matched to a gene: 9. Germline loops: CDR1 SEHNR, CDR2 FQNEAQ (reference sequence). DNA of the CDR3: TGTGCCAGCAGCCCCGGGACAGGGTCGGGCCAGCCCCAGCATTTT. Its translation is CASSPGTGSGQPQHF.

The chain couples TRBV11-2 to TRBJ1-1, with TRBD1 matching 7 bases. CDR1 is SGHAT, CDR2 FQNNGV, per germline. CDR3 length: 15 amino acids. The V gene end was trimmed by 5 bases and the J gene end by 1 base; junction bases not matched to a gene: 7. This CDR3 is CASSVAGTANTEAFF. The DNA for the CDR3 is TGTGCCAGCAGCGTCGCCGGGACAGCGAACACTGAAGCTTTCTTT.

The gene calls are TRBV5-4 and TRBJ2-2; 14 nucleotides align to TRBD2. V lost 7 bases, J lost 6 bases, and 2 bases stayed unmatched. Looked up from germline, CDR1 is SGHNT and CDR2 is YYREEE (reference sequence). The CDR3 sequence is 14 residues long. The CDR3 DNA sequence: TGTGCCAGCTCGGGACTAGCGGGAGCCGGGGAGCTGTTTTTT. Protein: CASSGLAGAGELFF.

V and J are TRBV30 and TRBJ1-2; no reliable D call. The CDR3 has 14 amino acids. CDR1 is GTSNPN and CDR2 is SVGIG in the germline V gene (reference sequence). Trimming removed 1 base at V and 8 bases at J, with 17 bases between. Written as DNA, the CDR3 is TGTGCCTGGAGTGACGGGGTTAAAGCGGAGGGCTACACCTTC. Translated, it gives CAWSDGVKAEGYTF.

V gene TRBV19 combines with J gene TRBJ2-1, with D possibly TRBD2 on 6 matching bases. Trimming removed 7 bases from V and 0 bases from J, with 13 bases in between. The CDR3 spans 15 residues. Per germline, CDR1 LNHDA and CDR2 SQIVND (reference sequence). The CDR3 DNA sequence: TGTGCCAGTACCCTCCTAGCGAACTCCTACAATGAGCAGTTCTTC. It encodes CASTLLANSYNEQFF.

This clone was found a few times. The V and J genes are TRBV19 and TRBJ1-1; 10 nucleotides line up with TRBD1. J gave up 3 bases and V 1 base, and 5 bases lay outside the gene matches. The CDR3 covers 16 residues. Germline V gene sequence: CDR1 LNHDA, CDR2 SQIVND (reference sequence). The CDR3 loop reads CASSIGQGALYTEAFF. CDR3 nucleotide sequence: TGTGCCAGTAGTATAGGACAGGGGGCATTATACACTGAAGCTTTCTTT.

The V call is TRBV7-2, the J call TRBJ2-7, with D possibly matching TRBD1 (6 bases). This CDR3 contains 11 residues. Trimming removed 5 bases from V and 7 bases from J, with 9 bases in between. From germline, CDR1 is SGHTA and CDR2 FQGNSA. The CDR3 sequence is CASSQGREQYF. The CDR3 DNA sequence: TGTGCCAGCAGCCAGGGGCGGGAGCAGTACTTC.

The J gene is TRBJ1-4, the V gene TRBV25-1; D is unclear. The germline CDR1 and CDR2 sequences are MGHDK and SYGVNS. The CDR3 contains 10 residues. Deletions cut 8 bases from V and 10 bases from J, with 8 bases between. CDR3 nucleotide sequence: TGTGCCAGCGAGGGCGGAAAACTGTTTTTT. Amino acid sequence: CASEGGKLFF.

The chain couples TRBV10-3 to TRBJ1-3, with TRBD1 matching over 9 bases. CDR1 and CDR2 from the germline V gene are ENHRY and SYGVKD. The CDR3 is 15 residues long. V lost 5 bases to trimming and J lost 0 bases; unmatched junction nucleotides: 2. The CDR3 reads CAISWDRDSGNTIYF. The CDR3 DNA reads as TGTGCCATCAGTTGGGACAGGGACTCTGGAAACACCATATATTTT.

V is TRBV6-5 and J is TRBJ2-7; TRBD1 matches 8 bases. The CDR3 has 14 residues. The ends lost 4 bases at V and 2 bases at J; junction bases unmatched: 4. Germline CDR1 reads MNHEY; CDR2 reads SVGAGI. The DNA of the CDR3 is TGTGCCAGCAGTTTCAGGGGGCACACCTACGAGCAGTACTTC. Amino acid sequence: CASSFRGHTYEQYF.

The chain couples TRBV6-5 to TRBJ2-6; TRBD1 is a possible D gene (6 bases). CDR3 size: 15 residues. The germline V gene encodes CDR1 MNHEY and CDR2 SVGAGI. Trimming left V 4 bases short and J 2 bases short, with 9 bases between. The CDR3 protein is CASSLAGAGANVLTF. In DNA, the CDR3 is TGTGCCAGCAGTTTAGCAGGGGCTGGGGCCAACGTCCTGACTTTC.